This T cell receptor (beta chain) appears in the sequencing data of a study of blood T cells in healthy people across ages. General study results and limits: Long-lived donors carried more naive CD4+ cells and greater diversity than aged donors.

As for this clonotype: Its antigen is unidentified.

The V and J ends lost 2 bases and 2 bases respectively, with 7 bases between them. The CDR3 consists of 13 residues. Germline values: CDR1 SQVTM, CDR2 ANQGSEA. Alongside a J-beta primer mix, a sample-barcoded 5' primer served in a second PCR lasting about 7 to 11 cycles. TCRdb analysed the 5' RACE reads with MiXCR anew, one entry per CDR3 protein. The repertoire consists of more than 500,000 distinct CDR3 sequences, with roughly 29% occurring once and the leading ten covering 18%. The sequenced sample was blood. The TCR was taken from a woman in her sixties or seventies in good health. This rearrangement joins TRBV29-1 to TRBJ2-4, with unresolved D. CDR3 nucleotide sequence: TGCAGCGTTGAACGAGGTTCCAAAAACATTCAGTACTTC. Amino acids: CSVERGSKNIQYF.